This entry lists 32 T cell receptor beta chains sequenced from one sample in a study of T cell repertoires and HLA-DP antigens. Measured with immunoSEQ multiplex PCR; TCRdb has only the in-frame clones, and not every one. The sample lists around 110,000 clones; 80% to 95% were seen once. Their antigen targets remain unknown. The material sequenced was CD4+ T cells from PBMCs. The receptors come from a young woman in good health and CMV-seronegative.

The chain is built from TRBV19 and TRBJ2-5, with D possibly matching TRBD2 (5 bases). Germline V gives CDR1 LNHDA, CDR2 SQIVND (reference sequence). The CDR3 spans 10 residues. Trimming left V 8 bases short and J 4 bases short, with 5 bases between. This CDR3 reads CASGRETQYF. CDR3 DNA: TGTGCCAGTGGGAGAGAGACCCAGTACTTC.

The chain is built from TRBV6-5 and TRBJ1-4, with D unresolved. Trimming stripped 2 bases from V and 8 bases from J, with 18 bases between. CDR1 is MNHEY, CDR2 SVGAGI, per germline. The CDR3 totals 16 residues. The DNA for the CDR3 is TGTGCCAGCAGTTACGCCGACGGGGTTTATCGGGAAAAACTGTTTTTT. It yields the protein CASSYADGVYREKLFF.

The chain combines TRBV7-3 with TRBJ2-5; D unresolved. The CDR3 covers 13 residues. Germline CDR1 SGHTA, CDR2 FQGTGA. Trimming left V 3 bases short and J 5 bases short, with 10 bases between. CDR3 sequence reads: CASSFTATETQYF. DNA of the CDR3: TGTGCCAGCAGCTTCACGGCGACGGAGACCCAGTACTTC.

This chain joins TRBV7-7 and TRBJ2-5, with unresolved D. Trimming removed 9 bases from V and 5 bases from J, with 7 bases in between. CDR3 length: 10 amino acids. Germline V gene sequence: CDR1 SSHAT, CDR2 FNYEAQ (reference sequence). The CDR3, as DNA: TGTGCCAGGGAGATTGAGACCCAGTACTTC. Translating it yields CAREIETQYF.

CDR3 coding DNA: TGTGCCAGCAGCGTAAGGCCGAGGGGAGAGACCCAGTACTTC. Encoded protein: CASSVRPRGETQYF. The J gene is TRBJ2-5, the V gene TRBV9; D may correspond to TRBD1 or TRBD2 (5 bases each). Between the trimmed V and J ends, which lost 1 base and 4 bases, there was a span of 11 bases. Germline V gene data show CDR1 as SGDLS and CDR2 as YYNGEE. The CDR3 sequence is 14 residues long.

This chain joins TRBV18 and TRBJ1-3; D not certain. The ends were cut back, 3 bases at V and 2 bases at J, with 11 bases in the middle. CDR3 length equals 15 residues. Germline values: CDR1 KGHSH, CDR2 LQKENI. CDR3 sequence reads: CASSPPTLTGNTIYF. CDR3 DNA: TGTGCCAGCTCACCCCCGACACTAACTGGAAACACCATATATTTT.

The chain recombines TRBV5-1 with TRBJ1-4; D might be TRBD1 (5 bases). V lost 4 bases to trimming and J lost 6 bases, with 16 bases between them. This CDR3 spans 15 amino acids. Germline-derived CDR1 and CDR2 are SGHRS and YFSETQ. The CDR3 bases are TGCGCCAGCAGCCCTTCGACAGCTCCCTATGAAAAACTGTTTTTT. It specifies CASSPSTAPYEKLFF. Drawing the rest from reference TRBV5-1 and TRBJ1-4, the complete variable domain is KAGVTQTPRYLIKTRGQQVTLSCSPISGHRSVSWYQQTPGQGLQFLFEYFSETQRNKGNFPGRFSGRQFSNSRSEMNVSTLELGDSALYLCASSPSTAPYEKLFFGSGTQLSVL.

The chain employs TRBV4-2 and TRBJ1-4; D not certain. CDR1 is LGHNA and CDR2 is YNFKEQ in the germline V gene. Trimming pared 0 bases from V and 0 bases from J, leaving 5 bases between. This CDR3 contains 15 residues. DNA for the CDR3: TGTGCCAGCAGCCAAGACCAGCCAACTAATGAAAAACTGTTTTTT. Translation gives CASSQDQPTNEKLFF.

The gene calls are TRBV6-6 and TRBJ2-3; 8 positions match TRBD2. After removal of 4 bases from V and 1 base from J, the junction contained 4 bases not matched to a gene. The CDR3 covers 15 residues. Germline V gene sequence: CDR1 MNHNY, CDR2 SVGAGI (reference sequence). This CDR3 is CASSWSGSGTDTQYF. CDR3 coding DNA: TGTGCCAGCAGTTGGAGCGGGAGTGGCACAGATACGCAGTATTTT.

The CDR3 region has the DNA TGTGCCAGCAGCTTTGATAGCGGGAGAATCGAGCAGTACTTC. Its protein product is CASSFDSGRIEQYF. The chain uses TRBV5-6 and TRBJ2-7, with 9 positions matching TRBD2. CDR1 is SGHDT and CDR2 is YYEEEE in the germline V gene. V was clipped by 2 bases and J by 6 bases; unmatched bases: 6. The CDR3 is 14 residues long. Using reference TRBV5-6 and TRBJ2-7 for the parts outside the CDR3, the full variable domain is DAGVTQSPTHLIKTRGQQVTLRCSPKSGHDTVSWYQQALGQGPQFIFQYYEEEERQRGNFPDRFSGHQFPNYSSELNVNALLLGDSALYLCASSFDSGRIEQYFGPGTRLTVT.

V is TRBV9 and J is TRBJ2-1; 8 bases align to TRBD2. Germline assignment: CDR1 SGDLS and CDR2 YYNGEE. CDR3 length: 18 residues. Losses at the gene ends were 0 bases for V and 6 bases for J; bases not matched to a gene: 14. CDR3 sequence (DNA): TGTGCCAGCAGCGTAGAATCCGGGAGGGTAACTCGTGGCAATGAGCAGTTCTTC. This gives the protein CASSVESGRVTRGNEQFF.

The chain joins TRBV10-3 to TRBJ2-1; 9 nucleotides match TRBD2. Germline V gene lookup returns CDR1 ENHRY and CDR2 SYGVKD. V lost 10 bases, J lost 0 bases, and 16 bases stayed unmatched. CDR3 size: 18 residues. The CDR3 bases are TGTGCCACCGAGGGTTCTAGCGGGGTTGCCAGCTCCTACAATGAGCAGTTCTTC. Amino acids: CATEGSSGVASSYNEQFF.

As DNA, the CDR3 is TGTGCCAGCAGCGGGGGACTAGTAGGAGATACGCAGTATTTT. This translates into CASSGGLVGDTQYF. The rearrangement links TRBV11-1 to TRBJ2-3; 8 nucleotides line up with TRBD2. V was pared by 5 bases and J by 5 bases, with 6 bases of the junction left unmatched. CDR3 size: 14 residues. Germline CDR1 and CDR2: SGHAT and FQDESV (reference sequence).

The V gene is TRBV7-2, the J gene TRBJ2-1; D might be TRBD1 or TRBD2, each matching 8 bases. Trimming took off 5 bases at V and 2 bases at J, with 13 bases between the two ends. The CDR3 length is 15 residues. CDR1 is SGHTA and CDR2 is FQGNSA in the germline V gene. The CDR3 protein is CASSTGGLAYNEQFF. DNA for the CDR3: TGTGCCAGCAGCACAGGGGGACTAGCCTACAATGAGCAGTTCTTC.

The chain employs TRBV7-2 and TRBJ1-1, with D perhaps matching TRBD1 (5 bases). With 1 base removed from V and 10 bases from J, the gap between germline ends came to 13 bases. There are 13 residues in the CDR3. Germline V gene sequence: CDR1 SGHTA, CDR2 FQGNSA. For the CDR3, the DNA is TGTGCCAGCAGCTTAGGGGGGACCGACCGAGCTTTCTTT. This translates into CASSLGGTDRAFF.

The chain is built from TRBV11-2 and TRBJ2-3; D is undetermined. This CDR3 has 12 amino acids. Germline-derived CDR1 and CDR2 are SGHAT and FQNNGV. Trimming stripped 4 bases from V and 2 bases from J, with 4 bases between. The CDR3 loop reads CASSSSTDTQYF. The CDR3 region has the DNA TGTGCCAGCAGCTCATCCACAGATACGCAGTATTTT.

The chain recombines TRBV6-6 with TRBJ2-7; D possibly corresponds to TRBD2 (6 bases). CDR1 and CDR2 from the germline V gene are MNHNY and SVGAGI (reference sequence). The V end lost 0 bases, the J end lost 5 bases, and 14 bases lay between the germline ends. The CDR3 covers 15 residues. The chain's CDR3 is CASSYSASEAHEQYF. The CDR3 nucleotides read TGTGCCAGCAGTTACTCGGCTAGCGAGGCCCACGAGCAGTACTTC.

The chain combines TRBV28 with TRBJ1-6; D ambiguous. CDR3 length: 19 amino acids. V gave up 6 bases and J gave up 0 bases, with 21 bases separating them. Germline V lookup: CDR1 MDHEN, CDR2 SYDVKM. CDR3 nucleotides: TGTGCCAGCAGCTTAAAATTTTCGGGTCCGAGCTCCTATAATTCACCCCTCCACTTT. Protein: CASSLKFSGPSSYNSPLHF.

This sequence joins TRBV6-4 and TRBJ2-1, with 12 bases that match TRBD2. Trimming cost V 0 bases and J 9 bases; bases outside gene matches: 6. The CDR3 has 16 amino acids. CDR1 and CDR2 (germline): MRHNA, SNTAGT. The chain's CDR3 is CASSDSGLAGFREQFF. Here the CDR3 DNA reads TGTGCCAGCAGTGACTCGGGACTAGCGGGTTTCCGTGAGCAGTTCTTC.

This clone is a singleton in its sample. This sequence joins TRBV5-1 and TRBJ1-2, with 8 bases that match TRBD1. Germline trimming cut 4 bases from V and 0 bases from J; bases unmatched to any gene: 2. This CDR3 comprises 14 residues. CDR1 and CDR2 from the germline V gene are SGHRS and YFSETQ. Written as DNA, the CDR3 is TGCGCCAGCAGCCGGGACAGGACTAACTATGGCTACACCTTC. Protein product: CASSRDRTNYGYTF.

This clone was detected a few times. This chain joins TRBV7-8 and TRBJ2-7; 10 bases fit TRBD1. The CDR3 runs 16 residues. After removal of 5 bases from V and 5 bases from J, the junction contained 12 bases not matched to a gene. Germline loops: CDR1 SGHVS, CDR2 FQNEAQ. The CDR3 reads CASSRLPGQGTNEQYF. CDR3 coding DNA: TGTGCCAGCAGCAGACTCCCGGGACAGGGGACAAACGAGCAGTACTTC.

The chain joins TRBV28 to TRBJ2-3, with 8 bases that match TRBD1. Germline V gene sequence: CDR1 MDHEN, CDR2 SYDVKM. The CDR3 sequence is 15 residues long. The V gene end was trimmed by 7 bases and the J gene end by 1 base; junction bases not matched to a gene: 7. For the CDR3, the DNA is TGTGCCAGCAAAAATACGGGACAGGGCACAGATACGCAGTATTTT. Translating it yields CASKNTGQGTDTQYF.

The chain links TRBV6-6 to TRBJ1-5, with D unresolved. Trimming cost V 7 bases and J 0 bases, with 7 bases left between them. This CDR3 comprises 13 residues. From germline, CDR1 is MNHNY and CDR2 SVGAGI (reference sequence). The CDR3 reads CASTDYSNQPQHF. The CDR3 DNA is TGTGCCAGCACGGATTATAGCAATCAGCCCCAGCATTTT.

The chain has TRBV11-2 and TRBJ1-2; TRBD1 agrees at 8 bases. With 4 bases clipped from V and 5 bases from J, the junction kept 9 bases outside the gene matches. There are 15 residues in the CDR3. Germline loops: CDR1 SGHAT, CDR2 FQNNGV. DNA of the CDR3: TGTGCCAGCAGCTCGAACAGGGGGAGACTTTATGGCTACACCTTC. Encoded protein: CASSSNRGRLYGYTF.

This clone came up once. The J gene is TRBJ1-2, the V gene TRBV29-1; 12 bases line up with TRBD1. Trimming removed 2 bases from V and 7 bases from J; junction bases left unmatched: 8. This CDR3 is built from 15 residues. Germline V gene lookup returns CDR1 SQVTM and CDR2 ANQGSEA. CDR3 protein: CSVESVSGQGAGYTF. CDR3 bases: TGCAGCGTTGAATCCGTTTCGGGACAGGGGGCTGGCTACACCTTC.

The chain employs TRBV19 and TRBJ1-2; weak D call: TRBD1 (5 bases). Trimming pared 2 bases from V and 8 bases from J, leaving 21 bases between. The CDR3 consists of 16 residues. CDR1 and CDR2 from the germline V gene are LNHDA and SQIVND (reference sequence). The CDR3 region is CASSIRAQGGSWGYTF. The CDR3 coding sequence is TGTGCCAGTAGTATACGGGCTCAGGGAGGCTCGTGGGGCTACACCTTC.

V is TRBV21-1 and J is TRBJ2-2. TRBV21-1 is deemed a pseudogene. CDR3 length equals 21 residues. The CDR3 DNA follows: TGTGCCAGCTTGTTGGAGATCCAACAATTGGGACGAGGTACGAACACCGGGGAGCTGTTTTTT. Translation gives CASLLEIQQLGRGTNTGELFF.

The rearrangement joins TRBV6-1 to TRBJ2-3, with D possibly matching TRBD2 (5 bases). V shed 0 bases and J shed 0 bases, with 13 bases lying between them. This CDR3 is built from 17 residues. Germline V gene sequence: CDR1 MNHNS, CDR2 SASEGT. CDR3 sequence reads: CASSEAPGYRSTDTQYF. The CDR3, as DNA: TGTGCCAGCAGTGAAGCCCCGGGGTATCGTAGCACAGATACGCAGTATTTT.

The chain is built from TRBV2 and TRBJ2-2; 9 nucleotides agree with TRBD2. CDR1 is SNHLY and CDR2 is FYNNEI in the germline V gene. This CDR3 comprises 17 residues. V shed 2 bases and J 2 bases; nucleotides not matched to a gene: 6. The CDR3 DNA is TGTGCCAGCAGTGAAACTCGGCGGGGGGGAAACACCGGGGAGCTGTTTTTT. Protein product: CASSETRRGGNTGELFF. The full variable domain, rest sourced from reference TRBV2 and TRBJ2-2, is EPEVTQTPSHQVTQMGQEVILRCVPISNHLYFYWYRQILGQKVEFLVSFYNNEISEKSEIFDDQFSVERPDGSNFTLKIRSTKLEDSAMYFCASSETRRGGNTGELFFGEGSRLTVL.

This chain links TRBV18 with TRBJ2-7; D call uncertain. The CDR3 has 14 residues. Germline V lookup: CDR1 KGHSH, CDR2 LQKENI. With 2 bases removed from V and 2 bases from J, the gap between germline ends came to 10 bases. The CDR3 protein is CASSPSSLPYEQYV. CDR3 DNA sequence: TGTGCCAGCTCACCAAGCTCCTTACCCTACGAGCAGTACGTC.

The chain couples TRBV5-1 to TRBJ2-1; 7 nucleotides line up with TRBD1. The CDR3 consists of 17 residues. CDR1 SGHRS and CDR2 YFSETQ come from the germline V gene. The trim removed 0 bases at V and 0 bases at J, leaving 6 bases unmatched. CDR3 DNA: TGCGCCAGCAGCTTGGAACCGACAGGGACCTCCTACAATGAGCAGTTCTTC. It yields the protein CASSLEPTGTSYNEQFF.

J is TRBJ2-1 and V is TRBV29-1; a weak D match, TRBD1 (5 bases). The CDR3 is made up of 13 amino acids. The V and J ends lost 3 bases and 3 bases respectively, with 9 bases between them. Germline values: CDR1 SQVTM, CDR2 ANQGSEA. DNA for the CDR3: TGCAGCGTTGATGGGCAGGGCTACAATGAGCAGTTCTTC. Translated, it gives CSVDGQGYNEQFF.